This passage covers 30 T cell receptor beta chains from one sample sequenced in a study of T cell changes during pregnancy in multiple sclerosis. Data came from immunoSEQ multiplex PCR; TCRdb stores just in-frame clones and leaves some out. Counted here are around 110,000 clones, just under 95% occurring once; the ten biggest clones make up approximately 1.6%. The sample was peripheral blood, taken after pregnancy. The receptors were sampled from a female donor with multiple sclerosis, enrolled in a pregnancy study.

The V gene is TRBV13, the J gene TRBJ1-1; D is undetermined. V was cut by 0 bases and J by 8 bases, with 7 bases left in between. The germline V gene encodes CDR1 PRHDT and CDR2 FYEKMQ (reference sequence). The CDR3 has 12 amino acids. CDR3 loop: CASSLGTREAFF. The CDR3 nucleotides are TGTGCCAGCAGCTTAGGCACGCGAGAAGCTTTCTTT.

This chain connects TRBV6-4 to TRBJ1-1, with 8 bases fitting TRBD1. Trimming cost V 6 bases and J 3 bases; bases outside gene matches: 3. The CDR3 sequence is 13 residues long. In germline, CDR1 is MRHNA, CDR2 SNTAGT. CDR3 bases: TGTGCCAGCAGCCTGACAGGGGACACTGAAGCTTTCTTT. The encoded protein is CASSLTGDTEAFF.

The chain employs TRBV5-1 and TRBJ2-5; D not certain. Germline-derived CDR1 and CDR2 are SGHRS and YFSETQ. Trimming stripped 4 bases from V and 1 base from J, with 8 bases between. The CDR3 is made up of 13 amino acids. CDR3 residues: CASSLKPQETQYF. The CDR3 coding sequence is TGCGCCAGCAGCCTAAAGCCCCAAGAGACCCAGTACTTC.

V is TRBV7-9 and J is TRBJ1-2; TRBD1 might be the D (6 bases). The V end was cut by 5 bases, the J end by 7 bases, with 14 bases between. The CDR3 contains 13 residues. Germline-derived CDR1 and CDR2 are SEHNR and FQNEAQ (reference sequence). This CDR3 reads CASSPVGAGGYTF. CDR3 in DNA: TGTGCCAGCAGCCCAGTGGGGGCAGGTGGCTACACCTTC.

The V and J genes are TRBV6-1 and TRBJ1-5; 12 bases agree with TRBD1. This CDR3 spans 18 amino acids. J lost 4 bases, V lost 3 bases, and 10 bases had no gene match. Germline CDR1 and CDR2: MNHNS and SASEGT. The CDR3 here is CASSDPGTGGLGNQPQHF. CDR3 sequence (DNA): TGTGCCAGCAGTGACCCCGGGACAGGGGGCCTTGGGAATCAGCCCCAGCATTTT.

This clone was detected only once. The V and J genes are TRBV20-1 and TRBJ2-7, with a weak D call TRBD2 (6 bases). Trimming left V 3 bases short and J 9 bases short, with 12 bases between. Germline assignment: CDR1 DFQATT and CDR2 SNEGSKA (reference sequence). The CDR3 is 11 residues long. The DNA for the CDR3 is TGCAGTGCTAGGGGGGGACCCGTGCAGTACTTC. This sequence encodes CSARGGPVQYF.

The J gene is TRBJ2-7, the V gene TRBV10-3, with 12 bases that match TRBD1. J lost 7 bases, V lost 6 bases, and 7 bases had no gene match. This CDR3 has 14 residues. Germline CDR1 reads ENHRY; CDR2 reads SYGVKD. The CDR3 reads CAIRGGQGAGEQYF. The DNA of the CDR3 is TGTGCCATCAGAGGGGGACAGGGGGCAGGGGAGCAGTACTTC.

The CDR3 here is CASRELAGGPYNEQFF. The CDR3 DNA sequence: TGTGCCAGCAGGGAACTAGCGGGAGGACCTTACAATGAGCAGTTCTTC. The rearrangement links TRBV2 to TRBJ2-1; 12 bases are a match to TRBD2. The CDR3 extends over 16 amino acids. After removal of 6 bases from V and 4 bases from J, the junction contained 7 bases not matched to a gene. The V gene's germline CDR1 is SNHLY and CDR2 FYNNEI.

This rearrangement joins TRBV5-4 to TRBJ2-2, with a tentative D call TRBD1 (5 bases). The CDR3 consists of 16 residues. CDR1 and CDR2 from the germline V gene are SGHNT and YYREEE (reference sequence). Trimming removed 0 bases at V and 2 bases at J, with 11 bases between. The CDR3, as DNA: TGTGCCAGCAGCTTGGAGCAGGGTGGAAACACCGGGGAGCTGTTTTTT. As protein: CASSLEQGGNTGELFF.

The chain carries TRBV4-1 and TRBJ2-2; 9 bases are a match to TRBD1. The CDR3 has 17 residues. Per the germline V gene, CDR1 is MGHRA and CDR2 is YSYEKL. The V gene end was trimmed by 0 bases and the J gene end by 1 base; junction bases not matched to a gene: 3. The CDR3, as DNA: TGCGCCAGCAGCCAAGACCGGACAGGGGTGAACACCGGGGAGCTGTTTTTT. Translated: CASSQDRTGVNTGELFF.

The V call is TRBV2, the J call TRBJ2-7, with D possibly being TRBD2 (5 bases). Trimming shortened V by 5 bases and J by 2 bases, and 10 bases separated the two germline ends. The CDR3 contains 13 residues. Looked up from germline, CDR1 is SNHLY and CDR2 is FYNNEI. The CDR3 here is CASSPGLTYEQYF. The CDR3 bases are TGTGCCAGCAGTCCCGGACTGACCTACGAGCAGTACTTC.

The rearrangement uses TRBV6-5 and TRBJ1-2; 7 positions match TRBD1. Germline-derived CDR1 and CDR2 are MNHEY and SVGAGI. The CDR3 consists of 16 residues. The trim removed 0 bases at V and 4 bases at J, leaving 8 bases unmatched. CDR3 in DNA: TGTGCCAGCAGTTACTCCCGACAGGGAGGTGCCTATGGCTACACCTTC. Protein sequence: CASSYSRQGGAYGYTF.

CDR3 in amino acids: CASSPLGPDTEAFF. As DNA, the CDR3 is TGTGCCAGCAGCCCCTTGGGCCCGGACACTGAAGCTTTCTTT. This rearrangement joins TRBV7-3 to TRBJ1-1; no reliable D call. CDR1 and CDR2 (germline): SGHTA, FQGTGA. V lost 5 bases and J 3 bases, leaving 13 bases between the germline ends. This CDR3 region has 14 residues.

The V call is TRBV5-1, the J call TRBJ2-7; 9 bases are shared with TRBD1. Germline CDR1 SGHRS, CDR2 YFSETQ. The V gene end was trimmed by 0 bases and the J gene end by 5 bases; junction bases not matched to a gene: 6. The CDR3 has 15 amino acids. The CDR3 spells CASSLVETGGNEQYF. CDR3 nucleotide sequence: TGCGCCAGCAGCTTGGTGGAGACAGGGGGTAACGAGCAGTACTTC.

In the case of this clone: Within the sample, other DNA sequences also encode this same CDR3. J is TRBJ2-3 and V is TRBV9; 8 bases map to TRBD1. The junction had 2 bases not matched to a gene; V was cut back by 4 bases and J by 1 base. The CDR3 contains 14 residues. Looked up from germline, CDR1 is SGDLS and CDR2 is YYNGEE. The CDR3 DNA reads TGTGCCAGCAGCTTGGGACAGGGCACAGATACGCAGTATTTT. Translating it yields CASSLGQGTDTQYF.

The CDR3 region is CASSVNSGEYNEQFF. CDR3 bases: TGTGCCAGCAGTGTCAATAGCGGGGAGTACAATGAGCAGTTCTTC. The chain recombines TRBV2 with TRBJ2-1; TRBD2 aligns across 8 bases. The germline V gene encodes CDR1 SNHLY and CDR2 FYNNEI. Germline trimming cut 4 bases from V and 4 bases from J; bases unmatched to any gene: 6. CDR3 length equals 15 residues.

The rearrangement uses TRBV15 and TRBJ1-2; 9 bases fit TRBD1. The germline CDR1 and CDR2 sequences are LNHNV and YYDKDF (reference sequence). The CDR3 is made up of 14 amino acids. V gave up 5 bases and J gave up 6 bases; unmatched junction bases: 7. The CDR3 DNA reads as TGTGCCACCAGCTCCCACAGGGGGCCAAATGGCTACACCTTC. Protein: CATSSHRGPNGYTF.

The V gene is TRBV10-3, the J gene TRBJ2-2; D may be TRBD2 (6 bases). The CDR3 extends over 14 amino acids. Trimming removed 6 bases at V and 4 bases at J, with 12 bases between. The V gene's germline CDR1 is ENHRY and CDR2 SYGVKD. The CDR3 nucleotides are TGTGCCATCAGGGAAGCGGGCCGCACCGGGGAGCTGTTTTTT. Its protein is CAIREAGRTGELFF.

This chain uses TRBV29-1 with TRBJ2-1; 12 nucleotides align to TRBD2. In germline, CDR1 is SQVTM, CDR2 ANQGSEA. The CDR3 length is 14 residues. With 8 bases clipped from V and 4 bases from J, the junction kept 6 bases outside the gene matches. The CDR3 sequence is CSSGLAGPYNEQFF. The CDR3 DNA reads as TGCAGCTCCGGACTAGCGGGGCCATACAATGAGCAGTTCTTC.

This chain uses TRBV27 with TRBJ1-5; D is perhaps TRBD1 (5 bases). Trimming shortened V by 3 bases and J by 8 bases, and 11 bases separated the two germline ends. The CDR3 runs 13 residues. Germline V CDR1 and CDR2: MNHEY, SMNVEV (reference sequence). CDR3 nucleotides: TGTGCCAGCAGTTTGAGGGGAGGGAAGCCCCAGCATTTT. Its protein product is CASSLRGGKPQHF.

The gene calls are TRBV9 and TRBJ2-7; possibly TRBD2 for D (6 bases). Per the germline V gene, CDR1 is SGDLS and CDR2 is YYNGEE. V was shortened by 4 bases and J by 0 bases, with 20 bases between the two germline ends. The CDR3 runs to 17 residues. The CDR3 protein is CASSPRRGRDSSYEQYF. As DNA, the CDR3 is TGTGCCAGCAGCCCCCGGAGGGGTAGGGACTCCTCCTACGAGCAGTACTTC.

The V call is TRBV7-9, the J call TRBJ2-3; the match to TRBD1 covers 8 bases. Germline CDR1 SEHNR, CDR2 FQNEAQ (reference sequence). This CDR3 region has 16 residues. Losses at the gene ends were 2 bases for V and 3 bases for J; bases not matched to a gene: 7. The CDR3 sequence is CASSLNLQGVTDTQYF. CDR3 DNA: TGTGCCAGCAGCTTAAACTTACAGGGGGTTACAGATACGCAGTATTTT.

The chain recombines TRBV28 with TRBJ2-2, with D possibly TRBD2 on 6 matching bases. This CDR3 spans 14 amino acids. CDR1 and CDR2 (germline): MDHEN, SYDVKM. V gave up 3 bases and J gave up 10 bases, with 15 bases separating them. CDR3 DNA: TGTGCCAGCAGTTTCAACGGGGAGGAGAAGGAGCTGTTTTTT. Translation: CASSFNGEEKELFF.

This rearrangement joins TRBV6-1 to TRBJ2-7; a weak D match, TRBD2 (5 bases). Trimming left V 1 base short and J 2 bases short, with 18 bases between. CDR3 length equals 17 residues. Germline V gene sequence: CDR1 MNHNS, CDR2 SASEGT. In DNA, the CDR3 is TGTGCCAGCAGTGAAGGGAGGCTCTTCACCCGAACCTACGAGCAGTACTTC. The encoded protein is CASSEGRLFTRTYEQYF.

V usage is TRBV28 and J usage is TRBJ2-5; D is perhaps TRBD2 (5 bases). This CDR3 is built from 18 residues. V was clipped by 7 bases and J by 1 base, with 25 bases between them. Germline-derived CDR1 and CDR2 are MDHEN and SYDVKM. CDR3 residues: CASNPSPGLGSIQETQYF. CDR3 DNA sequence: TGTGCCAGCAACCCCTCGCCGGGGTTGGGGAGTATCCAAGAGACCCAGTACTTC. Full variable domain (outside the CDR3, taken from reference TRBV28 and TRBJ2-5): DVKVTQSSRYLVKRTGEKVFLECVQDMDHENMFWYRQDPGLGLRLIYFSYDVKMKEKGDIPEGYSVSREKKERFSLILESASTNQTSMYLCASNPSPGLGSIQETQYFGPGTRLLVL.

The chain is built from TRBV19 and TRBJ2-7, with TRBD2 matching 12 bases. The junction had 6 bases not matched to a gene; V was cut back by 4 bases and J by 5 bases. The CDR3 sequence is 15 residues long. Germline CDR1 and CDR2: LNHDA and SQIVND (reference sequence). DNA of the CDR3: TGTGCCAGTAGTAAGACTAGCGGGAGTAACAACGAGCAGTACTTC. Its protein is CASSKTSGSNNEQYF.

This chain links TRBV19 with TRBJ1-6; unclear D gene. V dropped 3 bases and J dropped 10 bases, with 13 bases sitting between them. CDR1 and CDR2 from the germline V gene are LNHDA and SQIVND (reference sequence). The CDR3 totals 14 residues. The CDR3 reads CASSIGGPESPLHF. CDR3 in DNA: TGTGCCAGTAGTATCGGCGGGCCGGAATCACCCCTCCACTTT.

The V call is TRBV11-2, the J call TRBJ1-4; the D is unclear. CDR3 size: 13 residues. Germline values: CDR1 SGHAT, CDR2 FQNNGV. Between the trimmed V and J ends, which lost 2 bases and 3 bases, there was a span of 4 bases. CDR3 nucleotides: TGTGCCAGCAGCTTAACAGCTAATGAAAAACTGTTTTTT. This sequence encodes CASSLTANEKLFF.

This CDR3 is CASSQDPGGGSYGYTF. DNA for the CDR3: TGCGCCAGCAGCCAAGATCCCGGGGGTGGGAGCTATGGCTACACCTTC. The chain links TRBV4-1 to TRBJ1-2; the D gene is possibly TRBD1 (5 bases). V lost 0 bases, J lost 4 bases, and 15 bases lay in between. The CDR3 contains 16 residues. The germline V gene encodes CDR1 MGHRA and CDR2 YSYEKL.

The chain uses TRBV2 and TRBJ2-3, with 10 positions matching TRBD1. The CDR3 contains 13 residues. V lost 8 bases and J lost 4; bases outside the gene matches: 3. CDR1 is SNHLY and CDR2 is FYNNEI in the germline V gene. CDR3 DNA sequence: TGTGCCAGCGAAGGACAGGGGGCAGATACGCAGTATTTT. Its protein product is CASEGQGADTQYF.